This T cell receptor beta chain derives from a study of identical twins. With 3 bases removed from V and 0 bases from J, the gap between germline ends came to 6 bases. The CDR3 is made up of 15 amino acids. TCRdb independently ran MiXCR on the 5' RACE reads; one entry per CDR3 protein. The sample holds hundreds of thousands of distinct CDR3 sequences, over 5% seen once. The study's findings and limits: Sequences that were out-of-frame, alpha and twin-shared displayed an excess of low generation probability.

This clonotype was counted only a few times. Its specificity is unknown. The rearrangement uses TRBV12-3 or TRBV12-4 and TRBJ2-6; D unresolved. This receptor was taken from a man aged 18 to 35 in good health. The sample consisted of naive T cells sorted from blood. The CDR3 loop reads CASSFVGSGANVLTF. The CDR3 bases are TGTGCCAGCAGTTTTGTAGGCTCTGGGGCCAACGTCCTGACTTTC.